This TCR beta chain was sequenced in a study of cytomegalovirus exposure and HLA in healthy donors. 60 Vbeta and 13 Jbeta primers were used in PCR. Assay used: immunoSEQ multiplex PCR; TCRdb lists only in-frame clones, some missing. In the table there are about 160,000 clones, approximately 75% of which are singletons. Study-level points and caveats: Later analysis identified a missense DCLRE1C variant that was linked to TCR beta V- and J-gene trimming.

CDR1 is SGHDN and CDR2 is FVKESK in the germline V gene. V lost 0 bases to trimming and J lost 10 bases, with 13 bases between them. The CDR3 runs 13 residues. Remarks on this clone: Its antigen remains unknown.

The chain has TRBV14 and TRBJ2-7; D not resolved. Sequenced: PBMCs. The TCR comes from a man aged 30 to 45 in good health and CMV-seropositive. CDR3 loop: CASSQDISGAQYF. CDR3 nucleotide sequence: TGTGCCAGCAGCCAAGATATATCCGGAGCCCAGTACTTC. The whole variable domain, filled in from reference TRBV14 and TRBJ2-7, reads EAGVTQFPSHSVIEKGQTVTLRCDPISGHDNLYWYRRVMGKEIKFLLHFVKESKQDESGMPNNRFLAERTGGTYSTLKVQPAELEDSGVYFCASSQDISGAQYFGPGTRLTVT.